A single sample gave rise to the 7 T cell receptor beta chains below, sequenced in a study of blood T cell repertoires in COVID-19. Some clones are missing from TCRdb's copy, which holds only in-frame ones; the method was immunoSEQ multiplex PCR. The sample has 200,000 to 300,000 clones, approximately 86% seen once. The specimen was peripheral blood. These TCRs come from a man under 40 with active or convalescent COVID-19.

The chain combines TRBV12-3 or TRBV12-4 with TRBJ2-7, with TRBD1 matching over 7 bases. J gave up 8 bases and V 7 bases, and 8 bases lay outside the gene matches. The CDR3 length is 12 residues. The CDR3 coding sequence is TGTGCCAGCAACGAGGGGGCCGGCCAGCAGTACTTC. Translating it yields CASNEGAGQQYF.

V is TRBV7-2 and J is TRBJ2-7; D not resolved. The CDR3 runs to 14 residues. The germline CDR1 and CDR2 sequences are SGHTA and FQGNSA. V was clipped by 5 bases and J by 5 bases, with 16 bases between them. CDR3 loop: CASSPLPGLNEQYF. CDR3 nucleotides: TGTGCCAGCAGCCCCCTCCCTGGGCTTAACGAGCAGTACTTC.

The chain uses TRBV3-1 (or the pseudogene TRBV3-2) and TRBJ1-4; 7 bases match TRBD1. The trim removed 7 bases at V and 4 bases at J, leaving 9 bases unmatched. Germline V gene sequence: CDR1 LGHDT, CDR2 YNNKEL (reference sequence). CDR3 size: 15 residues. This CDR3 is CASKIAGGINEKLFF. CDR3 nucleotides: TGTGCCAGCAAGATCGCAGGGGGTATTAATGAAAAACTGTTTTTT.

The chain is built from TRBV10-2 and TRBJ1-1; D not certain. The germline V gene has CDR1 WSHSY and CDR2 SAAADI. The CDR3 has 12 amino acids. V was shortened by 3 bases and J by 6 bases, with 8 bases between the two germline ends. CDR3 sequence (DNA): TGCGCCAGCAGTGATTTGGAGCCTGAAGCTTTCTTT. Translating it yields CASSDLEPEAFF.

The V and J genes are TRBV9 and TRBJ2-5; 8 bases map to TRBD1. The CDR3 is made up of 16 amino acids. Per the germline V gene, CDR1 is SGDLS and CDR2 is YYNGEE. The V and J ends lost 3 bases and 2 bases, in that order; junction bases with no gene match: 9. CDR3 DNA: TGTGCCAGCAGCGCCCGCAGGGGGCTGACGCAAGAGACCCAGTACTTC. Translating gives CASSARRGLTQETQYF.

The chain couples TRBV27 to TRBJ2-1, with D perhaps TRBD2 (6 bases). Germline V CDR1 and CDR2: MNHEY, SMNVEV (reference sequence). CDR3 length: 14 residues. Trimming took off 5 bases at V and 5 bases at J, with 13 bases between the two ends. CDR3 loop: CASSARTINNEQFF. In DNA form, the CDR3 reads TGTGCCAGCAGTGCAAGGACTATCAACAATGAGCAGTTCTTC.

The rearrangement joins TRBV2 to TRBJ1-3, with a possible D match to TRBD1 (5 bases). The CDR3 length is 16 residues. Germline V gene lookup returns CDR1 SNHLY and CDR2 FYNNEI. The germline V and J ends were trimmed by 6 bases and 0 bases, with 15 bases remaining between them. The CDR3 reads CASRSPQGVSGNTIYF. The DNA of the CDR3 is TGTGCCAGCAGGTCTCCGCAAGGGGTCTCTGGAAACACCATATATTTT.